Below are 24 T cell receptor beta chains sequenced from a single sample in a study of T-cell reconstitution after alpha-beta-depleted transplantation in children. TCRbeta library construction was performed incorporating unique molecular identifiers. In TCRdb, the PCR reads were re-called with MiXCR into one record per CDR3 protein. The sample carries hundreds of thousands of distinct CDR3 sequences, 20% to 30% recorded once. The sequenced sample was PBMCs, mostly from graft donor cells, obtained 360 days after TCRalphabeta/CD19-depleted stem cell transplant. Source of these receptors: a female patient aged 2 to 10 who had a stem cell transplant for congenital amegakaryocytic thrombocytopenia, so the T cells may come from the graft donor.

This clonotype was seen a handful of times. This chain connects TRBV4-1 to TRBJ2-7; 7 nucleotides agree with TRBD1. The germline V gene has CDR1 MGHRA and CDR2 YSYEKL. V dropped 0 bases and J dropped 2; count of bases not matched to a gene: 7. This CDR3 has 16 amino acids. DNA for the CDR3: TGCGCCAGCAGCCAAGATCCGGGGACAGTAACCTACGAGCAGTACTTC. It is translated as CASSQDPGTVTYEQYF.

In regard to this clonotype: Possible read error: a much larger clone is one base away. The chain recombines TRBV2 with TRBJ2-7, with D possibly being TRBD1 (6 bases). Germline assignment: CDR1 SNHLY and CDR2 FYNNEI. Trimming shortened V by 2 bases and J by 5 bases, and 7 bases separated the two germline ends. The CDR3 is 12 amino acids. CDR3: CASSESGDEQYF. The DNA for the CDR3 is TGTGCCAGCAGTGAATCAGGGGACGAGCAGTACTTC. Drawing the rest from reference TRBV2 and TRBJ2-7, the complete variable domain is EPEVTQTPSHQVTQMGQEVILRCVPISNHLYFYWYRQILGQKVEFLVSFYNNEISEKSEIFDDQFSVERPDGSNFTLKIRSTKLEDSAMYFCASSESGDEQYFGPGTRLTVT.

CDR3 DNA: TGCAGTACATGGGCGGGGGCCTATAATTCACCCCTCCACTTT. Amino acid sequence: CSTWAGAYNSPLHF. The chain joins TRBV20-1 to TRBJ1-6; a possible D gene is TRBD1 (5 bases). This CDR3 comprises 14 residues. Germline V gene lookup returns CDR1 DFQATT and CDR2 SNEGSKA (reference sequence). V was trimmed by 8 bases and J by 2 bases, leaving 13 bases between them.

This clonotype was counted between two and nine times. V and J are TRBV13 and TRBJ2-1, with TRBD2 matching over 12 bases. This CDR3 contains 15 residues. CDR1 is PRHDT and CDR2 is FYEKMQ in the germline V gene (reference sequence). Losses at the gene ends were 2 bases for V and 8 bases for J; bases not matched to a gene: 4. The CDR3 nucleotides read TGTGCCAGCAGCTTAAGACTAGCGGGAGTCGATGAGCAGTTCTTC. As protein: CASSLRLAGVDEQFF.

This rearrangement joins TRBV29-1 to TRBJ2-7; 8 bases match TRBD2. Germline CDR1 and CDR2: SQVTM and ANQGSEA. The ends lost 1 base at V and 3 bases at J; junction bases unmatched: 5. CDR3 size: 14 residues. DNA of the CDR3: TGCAGCGTTGAAGCGACTAGCGAAAGCTACGAGCAGTACTTC. It is translated as CSVEATSESYEQYF.

V usage is TRBV15 and J usage is TRBJ2-5; D possibly corresponds to TRBD2 (7 bases). The germline V gene has CDR1 LNHNV and CDR2 YYDKDF (reference sequence). The CDR3 consists of 15 residues. The V and J ends lost 0 bases and 3 bases respectively, with 11 bases between them. CDR3 sequence: CATSRDQGGEETQYF. The DNA of the CDR3 is TGTGCCACCAGCAGAGATCAAGGGGGGGAAGAGACCCAGTACTTC.

This chain links TRBV6-2 or TRBV6-3 with TRBJ1-1; 8 nucleotides line up with TRBD1. V trimming: 6 bases; J trimming: 7 bases; junction bases outside the gene matches: 4. This CDR3 has 12 amino acids. Germline CDR1 and CDR2: MNHEY and SVGEGT. The CDR3 sequence: CASRRQGFEAFF. For the CDR3, the DNA is TGTGCCAGCAGGCGACAGGGGTTTGAAGCTTTCTTT.

This clonotype has a handful of counts. The J gene is TRBJ1-1, the V gene TRBV3-1; unclear D gene. CDR1 and CDR2 (germline): LGHDT, YNNKEL (reference sequence). With 3 bases removed from V and 1 base from J, the gap between germline ends came to 9 bases. This CDR3 is built from 14 residues. The CDR3 here is CASSHGGRNTEAFF. CDR3 nucleotide sequence: TGTGCCAGCAGCCACGGAGGGAGGAACACTGAAGCTTTCTTT.

This clonotype was found a few times. V usage is TRBV4-2 and J usage is TRBJ2-3; D gene ambiguous. Germline CDR1 reads LGHNA; CDR2 reads YNFKEQ. The germline V and J ends were trimmed by 0 bases and 1 base, with 5 bases remaining between them. This CDR3 is 14 amino acids long. CDR3 amino acids: CASSQDSGTDTQYF. CDR3 DNA sequence: TGTGCCAGCAGCCAAGATTCGGGCACAGATACGCAGTATTTT.

The CDR3 nucleotides read TGTGCCAGCAGCGACAGGACTGGCTACACCTTC. Its protein product is CASSDRTGYTF. The chain couples TRBV6-1 to TRBJ1-2, with TRBD1 as a possible D gene (6 bases). Germline V lookup: CDR1 MNHNS, CDR2 SASEGT. This CDR3 is built from 11 residues. V lost 6 bases and J lost 7, with 9 bases in between.

The V and J genes are TRBV18 and TRBJ2-5; D not resolved. This CDR3 has 15 amino acids. Germline CDR1 KGHSH, CDR2 LQKENI. V was cut by 2 bases and J by 5 bases, with 15 bases left in between. This CDR3 is CASSPDVPKVETQYF. In DNA, the CDR3 is TGTGCCAGCTCACCAGATGTCCCTAAGGTCGAGACCCAGTACTTC.

This clonotype occurred many times. The chain links TRBV29-1 to TRBJ2-3, with TRBD2 identical over 9 bases. J lost 4 bases, V lost 7 bases, and 12 bases had no gene match. Per the germline V gene, CDR1 is SQVTM and CDR2 is ANQGSEA. The CDR3 length is 15 residues. Written as DNA, the CDR3 is TGCAGCGGCTCCTATCAGGGACTAGCACCAGATACGCAGTATTTT. This codes for CSGSYQGLAPDTQYF.

This clonotype was seen only a few times. The chain links TRBV7-9 to TRBJ1-2; D is ambiguous. This CDR3 is built from 13 residues. The germline V and J ends were trimmed by 5 bases and 2 bases, with 9 bases remaining between them. Germline-derived CDR1 and CDR2 are SEHNR and FQNEAQ (reference sequence). The CDR3 bases are TGTGCCAGCAGCCACGGGCAGAACTATGGCTACACCTTC. This codes for CASSHGQNYGYTF. The whole variable domain, filled in from reference TRBV7-9 and TRBJ1-2, reads DTGVSQNPRHKITKRGQNVTFRCDPISEHNRLYWYRQTLGQGPEFLTYFQNEAQLEKSRLLSDRFSAERPKGSFSTLEIQRTEQGDSAMYLCASSHGQNYGYTFGSGTRLTVV.

The chain has TRBV4-2 and TRBJ1-5; possible D gene TRBD1, 5 bases. Per germline, CDR1 LGHNA and CDR2 YNFKEQ. V lost 4 bases and J lost 4, with 17 bases in between. The CDR3 covers 16 residues. Written as DNA, the CDR3 is TGTGCCAGCAGCCCATTAGGGAGGGACCTTAATCAGCCCCAGCATTTT. Amino acids: CASSPLGRDLNQPQHF.

V is TRBV7-9 and J is TRBJ1-2; TRBD1 is a possible D gene (5 bases). CDR1 is SEHNR and CDR2 is FQNEAQ in the germline V gene (reference sequence). The V end lost 1 base, the J end lost 4 bases, and 10 bases lay between the germline ends. This CDR3 has 14 residues. Here the CDR3 reads CASSLGAGRYGYTF. The CDR3 DNA sequence: TGTGCCAGCAGCTTAGGAGCAGGGCGCTATGGCTACACCTTC. The whole variable domain, filled in from reference TRBV7-9 and TRBJ1-2, reads DTGVSQNPRHKITKRGQNVTFRCDPISEHNRLYWYRQTLGQGPEFLTYFQNEAQLEKSRLLSDRFSAERPKGSFSTLEIQRTEQGDSAMYLCASSLGAGRYGYTFGSGTRLTVV.

This sequence joins TRBV29-1 and TRBJ1-5, with D unclear. Germline CDR1 reads SQVTM; CDR2 reads ANQGSEA. CDR3 length: 15 residues. The V gene lost 4 bases and the J gene lost 4 bases, with 17 bases spanning the gap. The CDR3 loop is CSVVLSRSTNQPQHF. The CDR3, as DNA: TGCAGCGTTGTTTTGTCGCGAAGCACAAATCAGCCCCAGCATTTT.

The chain combines TRBV6-1 with TRBJ1-3; D is unresolved. CDR3 length equals 13 residues. Between the trimmed V and J ends, which lost 6 bases and 3 bases, there was a span of 9 bases. Germline CDR1 is MNHNS and CDR2 is SASEGT. CDR3 nucleotides: TGTGCCAGCAGGGCGGACGGTGGAAACACCATATATTTT. Its protein product is CASRADGGNTIYF.

This clonotype was observed once. CDR3 protein: CAWTHREGGNIQYF. Here the CDR3 DNA reads TGTGCCTGGACGCACAGGGAGGGGGGAAACATTCAGTACTTC. The chain recombines TRBV30 with TRBJ2-4; a weak D match, TRBD2 (7 bases). Germline V gene data show CDR1 as GTSNPN and CDR2 as SVGIG (reference sequence). This CDR3 is 14 amino acids long. V was pared by 4 bases and J by 6 bases, with 16 bases between.

This clonotype was detected only a few times. V is TRBV5-1 and J is TRBJ2-1, with 11 bases matching TRBD2. Germline V gene sequence: CDR1 SGHRS, CDR2 YFSETQ. Trimming removed 4 bases from V and 3 bases from J; junction bases left unmatched: 3. The length of the CDR3 is 15 residues. In DNA form, the CDR3 reads TGCGCCAGCAGCAAGACTAGCGGGGTCTACAATGAGCAGTTCTTC. Translating it yields CASSKTSGVYNEQFF.

The chain uses TRBV10-1 and TRBJ2-3; 7 nucleotides match TRBD2. The length of the CDR3 is 14 residues. The V gene end was trimmed by 0 bases and the J gene end by 5 bases; junction bases not matched to a gene: 2. Germline V gene data show CDR1 as WNHNN and CDR2 as SYGVQD (reference sequence). As DNA, the CDR3 is TGCGCCAGCAGTGAGTCGGTAGCGGGAGATACGCAGTATTTT. Translating gives CASSESVAGDTQYF.

The V gene is TRBV12-3 or TRBV12-4, the J gene TRBJ2-3; 7 bases are shared with TRBD1. CDR3 length equals 14 residues. J was trimmed by 0 bases and V by 7 bases; bases with no gene match: 4. The CDR3 sequence: CASTPGQSTDTQYF. CDR3 DNA sequence: TGTGCCAGCACCCCGGGACAGAGCACAGATACGCAGTATTTT.

This clonotype was counted a few times. The V and J genes are TRBV20-1 and TRBJ2-3; 11 nucleotides line up with TRBD2. In germline, CDR1 is DFQATT, CDR2 SNEGSKA (reference sequence). J was trimmed by 2 bases and V by 5 bases; bases with no gene match: 6. The CDR3 has 15 amino acids. The CDR3 protein is CSASGLAGFTDTQYF. The CDR3 coding sequence is TGCAGTGCTTCCGGACTAGCGGGCTTCACAGATACGCAGTATTTT.

The V and J genes are TRBV4-2 and TRBJ2-2, with TRBD2 matching over 8 bases. V gave up 5 bases and J gave up 7 bases; unmatched junction bases: 15. Germline loops: CDR1 LGHNA, CDR2 YNFKEQ. The CDR3 contains 17 residues. The CDR3 bases are TGTGCCAGCAGCTACTCCCGGGGAGCGGGAGATCTCGGGGAGCTGTTTTTT. Encoded protein: CASSYSRGAGDLGELFF.

Concerning this clonotype itself: The conserved phenylalanine or tryptophan normally closing the CDR3 is absent here, so this likely arose from a read error. This sequence joins TRBV12-3 or TRBV12-4 and TRBJ1-6, with TRBD1 matching 10 bases. The CDR3 contains 14 residues. V shed 4 bases and J 9 bases; nucleotides not matched to a gene: 3. CDR3 DNA: TGTGCCAGCAGTTCACGGGACAGGGGTTCACCCCTCCACTAT. This sequence encodes CASSSRDRGSPLHY.